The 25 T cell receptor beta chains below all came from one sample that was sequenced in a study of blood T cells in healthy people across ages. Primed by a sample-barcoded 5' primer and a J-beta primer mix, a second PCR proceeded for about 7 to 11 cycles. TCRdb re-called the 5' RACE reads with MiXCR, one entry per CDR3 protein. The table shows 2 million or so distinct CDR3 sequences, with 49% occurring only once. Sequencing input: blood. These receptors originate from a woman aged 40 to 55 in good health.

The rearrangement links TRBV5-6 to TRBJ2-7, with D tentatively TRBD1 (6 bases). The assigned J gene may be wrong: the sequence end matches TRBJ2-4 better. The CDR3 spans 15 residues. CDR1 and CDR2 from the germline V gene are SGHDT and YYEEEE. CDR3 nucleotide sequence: TGTGCCAGCAGCTGGTACCGGACAGACAAAAACATTCAGTACTTC. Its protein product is CASSWYRTDKNIQYF.

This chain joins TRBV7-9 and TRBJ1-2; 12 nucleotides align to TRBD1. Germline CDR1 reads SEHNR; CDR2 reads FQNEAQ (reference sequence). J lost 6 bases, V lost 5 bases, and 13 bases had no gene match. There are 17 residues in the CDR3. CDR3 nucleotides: TGTGCCAGCAGCGCCGCGGGACAGGGGGCGCTTGGCCATGGCTACACCTTC. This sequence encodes CASSAAGQGALGHGYTF.

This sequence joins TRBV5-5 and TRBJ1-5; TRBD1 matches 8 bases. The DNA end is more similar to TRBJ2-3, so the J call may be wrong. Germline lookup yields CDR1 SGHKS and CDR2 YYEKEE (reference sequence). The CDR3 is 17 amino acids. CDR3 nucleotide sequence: TGTGCCAGCAGCTCCACACGGACAGGGATCAGCAATCAGCCCCAGTATTTT. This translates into CASSSTRTGISNQPQYF.

The CDR3 sequence: CASRNGQGLYEQYF. The DNA for the CDR3 is TGCGCCAGCAGGAACGGACAGGGACTCTACGAGCAGTACTTC. The rearrangement joins TRBV10-2 to TRBJ2-7, with TRBD1 matching over 8 bases. Looked up from germline, CDR1 is WSHSY and CDR2 is SAAADI. The CDR3 length is 14 residues. V trimming: 6 bases; J trimming: 3 bases; junction bases outside the gene matches: 7.

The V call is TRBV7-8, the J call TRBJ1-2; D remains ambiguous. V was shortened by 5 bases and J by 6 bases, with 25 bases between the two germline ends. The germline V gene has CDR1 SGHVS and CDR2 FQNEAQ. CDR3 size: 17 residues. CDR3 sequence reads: CASSPYRQARVGDGYTF. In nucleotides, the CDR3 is TGTGCCAGCAGCCCGTATAGGCAGGCCCGGGTCGGCGATGGCTACACCTTC.

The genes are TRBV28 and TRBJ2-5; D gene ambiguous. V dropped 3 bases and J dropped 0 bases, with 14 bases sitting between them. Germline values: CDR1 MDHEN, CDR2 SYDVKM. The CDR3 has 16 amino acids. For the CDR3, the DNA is TGTGCCAGCAGTTTTCGCGTATCAGGAAACCAAGAGACCCAGTACTTC. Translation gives CASSFRVSGNQETQYF.

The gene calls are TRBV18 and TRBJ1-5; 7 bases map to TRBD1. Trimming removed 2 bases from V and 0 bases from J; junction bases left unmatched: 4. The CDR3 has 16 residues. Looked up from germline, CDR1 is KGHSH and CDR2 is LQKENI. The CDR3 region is CASSPWDRSSNQPQHF. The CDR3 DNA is TGTGCCAGCTCACCATGGGACAGAAGTAGCAATCAGCCCCAGCATTTT.

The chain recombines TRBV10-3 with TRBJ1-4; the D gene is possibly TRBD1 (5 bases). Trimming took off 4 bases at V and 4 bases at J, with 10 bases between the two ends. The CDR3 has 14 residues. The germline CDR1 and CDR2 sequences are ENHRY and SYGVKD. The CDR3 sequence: CAISGQQDNEKLFF. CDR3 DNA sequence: TGTGCCATCAGTGGACAGCAAGATAATGAAAAACTGTTTTTT.

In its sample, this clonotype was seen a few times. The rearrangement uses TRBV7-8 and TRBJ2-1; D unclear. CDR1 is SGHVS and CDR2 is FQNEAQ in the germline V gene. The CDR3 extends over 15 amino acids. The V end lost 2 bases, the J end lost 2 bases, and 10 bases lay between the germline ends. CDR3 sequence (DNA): TGTGCCAGCAGCTTACTCCCCAGCGCCTACAATGAGCAGTTCTTC. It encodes CASSLLPSAYNEQFF.

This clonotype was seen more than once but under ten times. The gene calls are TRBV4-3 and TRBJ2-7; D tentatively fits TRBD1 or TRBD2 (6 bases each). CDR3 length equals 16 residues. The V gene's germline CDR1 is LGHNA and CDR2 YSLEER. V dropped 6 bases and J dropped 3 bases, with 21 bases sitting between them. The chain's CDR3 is CASSHRRDTTLYEQYF. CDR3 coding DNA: TGCGCCAGCAGTCATAGGCGGGACACGACACTCTACGAGCAGTACTTC.

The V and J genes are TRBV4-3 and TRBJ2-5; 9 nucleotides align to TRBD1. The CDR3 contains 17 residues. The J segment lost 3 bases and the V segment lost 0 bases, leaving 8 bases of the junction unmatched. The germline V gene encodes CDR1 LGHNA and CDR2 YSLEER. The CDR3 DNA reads TGCGCCAGCAGCCAAGATGTCGGGGGACAGGGAAAAGAGACCCAGTACTTC. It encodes CASSQDVGGQGKETQYF.

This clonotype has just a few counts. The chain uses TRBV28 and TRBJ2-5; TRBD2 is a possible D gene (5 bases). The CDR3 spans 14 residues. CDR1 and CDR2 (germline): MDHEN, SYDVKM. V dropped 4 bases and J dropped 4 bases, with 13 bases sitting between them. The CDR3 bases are TGTGCCAGCAGTTCCGGCGTGGGGAGAGAGACCCAGTACTTC. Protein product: CASSSGVGRETQYF.

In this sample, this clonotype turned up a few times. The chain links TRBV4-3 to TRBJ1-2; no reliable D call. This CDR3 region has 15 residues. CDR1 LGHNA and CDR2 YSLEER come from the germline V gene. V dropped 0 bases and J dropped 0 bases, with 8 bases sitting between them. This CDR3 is CASSQEWQTNYGYTF. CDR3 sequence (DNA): TGCGCCAGCAGCCAAGAATGGCAAACTAACTATGGCTACACCTTC.

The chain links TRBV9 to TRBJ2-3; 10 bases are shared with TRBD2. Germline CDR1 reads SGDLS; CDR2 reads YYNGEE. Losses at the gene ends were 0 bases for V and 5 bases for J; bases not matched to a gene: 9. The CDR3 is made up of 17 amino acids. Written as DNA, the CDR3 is TGTGCCAGCAGCGTAGATGGAGCGGGGGGGCTGAAAGATACGCAGTATTTT. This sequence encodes CASSVDGAGGLKDTQYF.

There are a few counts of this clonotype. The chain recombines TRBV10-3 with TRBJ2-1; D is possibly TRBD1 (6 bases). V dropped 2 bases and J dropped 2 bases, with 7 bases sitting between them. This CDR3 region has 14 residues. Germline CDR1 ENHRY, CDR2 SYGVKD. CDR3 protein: CAISETGTYNEQFF. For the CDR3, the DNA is TGTGCCATCAGTGAGACAGGGACCTACAATGAGCAGTTCTTC.

The CDR3 DNA follows: TGTGCCAGCAGTTTTCGGGTTGCGTCCGGGGGGCCTACCGAAGCTTTCTTT. Residues: CASSFRVASGGPTEAFF. The chain joins TRBV27 to TRBJ1-1, with D tentatively TRBD1 (6 bases). Deletions cut 3 bases from V and 8 bases from J, with 25 bases between. Germline CDR1 is MNHEY and CDR2 is SMNVEV (reference sequence). This CDR3 is 17 amino acids long.

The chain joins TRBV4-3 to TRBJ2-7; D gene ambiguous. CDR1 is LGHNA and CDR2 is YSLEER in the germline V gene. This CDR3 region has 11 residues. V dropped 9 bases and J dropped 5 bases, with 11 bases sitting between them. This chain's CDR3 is CARIGKDEQYF. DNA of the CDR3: TGCGCCAGGATAGGGAAAGACGAGCAGTACTTC.

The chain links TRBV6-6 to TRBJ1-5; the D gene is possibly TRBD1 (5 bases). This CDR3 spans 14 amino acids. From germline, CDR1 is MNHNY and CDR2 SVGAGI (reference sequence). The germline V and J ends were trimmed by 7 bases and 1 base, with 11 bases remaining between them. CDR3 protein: CASTTWGSNQPQHF. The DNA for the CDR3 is TGTGCCAGCACTACTTGGGGGAGCAATCAGCCCCAGCATTTT.

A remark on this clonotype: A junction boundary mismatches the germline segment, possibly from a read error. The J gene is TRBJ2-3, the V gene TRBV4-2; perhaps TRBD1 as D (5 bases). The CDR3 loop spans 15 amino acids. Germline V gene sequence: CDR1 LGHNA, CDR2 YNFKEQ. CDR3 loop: CASSQRRTGTDTQYF. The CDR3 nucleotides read TGTGCCAGCAGCCAAAGAAGAACAGGCACGGATACGCAGTATTTT.

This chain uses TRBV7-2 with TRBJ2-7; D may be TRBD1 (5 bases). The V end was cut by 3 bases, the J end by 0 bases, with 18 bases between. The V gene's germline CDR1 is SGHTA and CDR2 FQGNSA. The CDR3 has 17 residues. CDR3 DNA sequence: TGTGCCAGCAGCTTTAGGCCCGCCGCAGGGTCCTCCTACGAGCAGTACTTC. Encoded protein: CASSFRPAAGSSYEQYF.

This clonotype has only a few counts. The CDR3 here is CASSDRGSNQPQHF. The DNA of the CDR3 is TGTGCCAGCAGTGACAGGGGAAGCAATCAGCCCCAGCATTTT. V and J are TRBV6-5 and TRBJ1-5, with 8 nucleotides matching TRBD1. V shed 5 bases, J shed 1 base, and the junction held 1 base outside the gene matches. In germline, CDR1 is MNHEY, CDR2 SVGAGI. The CDR3 spans 14 residues.

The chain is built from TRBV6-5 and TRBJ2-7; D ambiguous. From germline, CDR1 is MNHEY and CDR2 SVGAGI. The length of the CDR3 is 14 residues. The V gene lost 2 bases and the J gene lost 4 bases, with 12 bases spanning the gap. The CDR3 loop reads CASSYLQAGYEQYF. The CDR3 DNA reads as TGTGCCAGCAGTTACCTCCAGGCCGGGTACGAGCAGTACTTC.

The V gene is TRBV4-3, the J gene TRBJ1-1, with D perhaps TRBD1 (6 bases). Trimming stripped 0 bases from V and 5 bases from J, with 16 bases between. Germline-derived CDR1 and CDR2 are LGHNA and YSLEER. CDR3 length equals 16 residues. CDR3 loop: CASSQDGGRGRTEAFF. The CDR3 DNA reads TGCGCCAGCAGCCAAGATGGGGGCCGGGGGAGGACTGAAGCTTTCTTT.

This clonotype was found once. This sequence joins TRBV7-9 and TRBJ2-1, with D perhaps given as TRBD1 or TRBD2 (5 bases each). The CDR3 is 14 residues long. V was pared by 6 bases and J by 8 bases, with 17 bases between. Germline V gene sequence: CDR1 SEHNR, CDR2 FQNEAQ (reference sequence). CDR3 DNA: TGTGCCAGCAGTTCCGGGACCAGGGTTCATGAGCAGTTCTTC. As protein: CASSSGTRVHEQFF.

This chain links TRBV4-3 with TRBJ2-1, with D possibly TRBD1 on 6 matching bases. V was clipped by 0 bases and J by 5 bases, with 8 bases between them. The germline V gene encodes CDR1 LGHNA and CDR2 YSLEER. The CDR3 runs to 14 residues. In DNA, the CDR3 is TGCGCCAGCAGCCAAGAGGACAGCCACAATGAGCAGTTCTTC. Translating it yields CASSQEDSHNEQFF.